These T cell receptor beta chains were read from a single sample in a study of shared clonotypes between healthy human individuals. Clones were read by immunoSEQ multiplex PCR, and TCRdb kept only the in-frame ones, dropping some. There are about 2.2 million clones in the sample; about 94% occur only once, and around 1.7% lies in the top ten. The sequenced sample was naive CD8+ T cells from PBMCs. All receptors derive from a man aged 18 to 29 in good health. Some clones in this sample may be carry-over from other donors' samples. Each CDR3 is given with its conserved first and last residue. D genes are given only for firm matches. A row's size may be missing; if present it is once, few, many or a size class.

D gene: -; V gene: TRBV27; clone size: -; J gene: TRBJ1-4; CDR3 protein: CASSRPPGQLDNEKLFF; CDR3 DNA: TGTGCCAGCAGTCGTCCCCCTGGACAGTTGGATAATGAAAAACTGTTTTTT
D gene: -; V gene: TRBV6-6; clone size: -; J gene: TRBJ2-1; CDR3 protein: CASSYKLTGNEQFF; CDR3 DNA: TGTGCCAGCAGTTACAAGCTGACAGGTAATGAGCAGTTCTTC
D gene: TRBD1; V gene: TRBV9; clone size: -; J gene: TRBJ1-5; CDR3 protein: CASSVSGQGNQPQHF; CDR3 DNA: TGTGCCAGCAGCGTCTCTGGACAGGGAAATCAGCCCCAGCATTTT
D gene: TRBD1; V gene: TRBV7-9; clone size: -; J gene: TRBJ1-5; CDR3 protein: CASSSEGAPGQPQHF; CDR3 DNA: TGTGCCAGCAGCTCCGAGGGGGCGCCAGGTCAGCCCCAGCATTTT
D gene: -; V gene: TRBV5-1; clone size: -; J gene: TRBJ1-1; CDR3 protein: CASSSPQGRTEAFF; CDR3 DNA: TGCGCCAGCAGCTCACCTCAGGGTAGGACTGAAGCTTTCTTT
D gene: TRBD1; V gene: TRBV5-6; clone size: -; J gene: TRBJ1-2; CDR3 protein: CASSLASGGAYGYTF; CDR3 DNA: TGTGCCAGCAGCTTGGCGTCAGGGGGCGCTTATGGCTACACCTTC
D gene: -; V gene: TRBV5-6; clone size: -; J gene: TRBJ2-1; CDR3 protein: CASSLVSYNEQFF; CDR3 DNA: TGTGCCAGCAGCCTGGTTTCCTACAATGAGCAGTTCTTC
D gene: TRBD2; V gene: TRBV7-2; clone size: -; J gene: TRBJ2-4; CDR3 protein: CASSLAGAPKNIQYF; CDR3 DNA: TGTGCCAGCAGCTTGGCGGGAGCGCCCAAAAACATTCAGTACTTC
D gene: -; V gene: TRBV27; clone size: -; J gene: TRBJ1-2; CDR3 protein: CASSPRTEIYGYTF; CDR3 DNA: TGTGCCAGCAGTCCCCGGACAGAGATCTATGGCTACACCTTC
D gene: TRBD2; V gene: TRBV5-6; clone size: -; J gene: TRBJ2-5; CDR3 protein: CASSDVGASGDQETQYF; CDR3 DNA: TGTGCCAGCAGCGATGTGGGGGCTAGCGGGGACCAAGAGACCCAGTACTTC
D gene: -; V gene: TRBV4-1; clone size: -; J gene: TRBJ1-5; CDR3 protein: CASSAGGGGNQPQHF; CDR3 DNA: TGCGCCAGCAGCGCGGGGGGGGGCGGCAATCAGCCCCAGCATTTT
D gene: TRBD2; V gene: TRBV28; clone size: -; J gene: TRBJ2-5; CDR3 protein: CASSPVSGRGQETQYF; CDR3 DNA: TGTGCCAGCAGCCCGGTTAGCGGGAGAGGACAAGAGACCCAGTACTTC
D gene: -; V gene: TRBV29-1; clone size: -; J gene: TRBJ1-1; CDR3 protein: CSVENSPWTPTEAFF; CDR3 DNA: TGCAGCGTGGAAAATTCTCCGTGGACACCGACTGAAGCTTTCTTT
D gene: -; V gene: TRBV12-5; clone size: -; J gene: TRBJ2-2; CDR3 protein: CASGGGHRTGELFF; CDR3 DNA: TGTGCTAGTGGAGGGGGACACCGCACCGGGGAGCTGTTTTTT
D gene: TRBD2; V gene: TRBV6-5; clone size: -; J gene: TRBJ2-7; CDR3 protein: CASRRTSGSYEQYF; CDR3 DNA: TGTGCCAGCAGGAGAACTAGCGGTTCCTACGAGCAGTACTTC
D gene: -; V gene: TRBV7-2; clone size: -; J gene: TRBJ1-5; CDR3 protein: CASSGVHRGDHQPQHF; CDR3 DNA: TGTGCCAGCAGTGGCGTCCATCGGGGGGATCATCAGCCCCAGCATTTT
D gene: -; V gene: TRBV14; clone size: -; J gene: TRBJ1-3; CDR3 protein: CASSPQMSRPGNTIYF; CDR3 DNA: TGTGCCAGCAGCCCCCAGATGAGCCGACCTGGAAACACCATATATTTT
D gene: -; V gene: TRBV5-4; clone size: -; J gene: TRBJ2-7; CDR3 protein: CASSLGPDSYEQYF; CDR3 DNA: TGTGCCAGCAGCTTGGGGCCAGATTCCTACGAGCAGTACTTC
D gene: TRBD1; V gene: TRBV10-3; clone size: -; J gene: TRBJ1-2; CDR3 protein: CAIRGDSALRPSGYTF; CDR3 DNA: TGTGCCATCCGGGGGGACAGCGCCCTACGACCGTCGGGCTACACCTTC
D gene: -; V gene: TRBV27; clone size: -; J gene: TRBJ1-1; CDR3 protein: CASSSGDTEAFF; CDR3 DNA: TGTGCCAGCAGTTCCGGCGACACTGAAGCTTTCTTT
D gene: -; V gene: TRBV9; clone size: -; J gene: TRBJ2-3; CDR3 protein: CASSVRGLDTQYF; CDR3 DNA: TGTGCCAGCAGCGTTAGAGGGTTAGATACGCAGTATTTT
D gene: TRBD2; V gene: TRBV19; clone size: once; J gene: TRBJ2-7; CDR3 protein: CASSIVTSGSVYEQYF; CDR3 DNA: TGTGCCAGTAGTATTGTGACTAGCGGGAGTGTTTACGAGCAGTACTTC
D gene: -; V gene: TRBV19; clone size: once; J gene: TRBJ2-6; CDR3 protein: CASSIIPGQISGANVLTF; CDR3 DNA: TGTGCCAGTAGTATAATCCCGGGACAAATCTCTGGGGCCAACGTCCTGACTTTC
D gene: -; V gene: TRBV29-1; clone size: -; J gene: TRBJ2-7; CDR3 protein: CSVAGTDSSYEQYF; CDR3 DNA: TGCAGCGTCGCCGGGACGGACAGCTCCTACGAGCAGTACTTC
D gene: TRBD2; V gene: TRBV28; clone size: -; J gene: TRBJ2-7; CDR3 protein: CASTWAGALHEQYF; CDR3 DNA: TGTGCCAGCACTTGGGCGGGAGCTCTGCACGAGCAGTACTTC
D gene: -; V gene: TRBV27; clone size: -; J gene: TRBJ2-7; CDR3 protein: CASSLSGFNEQYF; CDR3 DNA: TGTGCCAGCAGTTTGTCAGGGTTCAACGAGCAGTACTTC
D gene: -; V gene: TRBV27; clone size: -; J gene: TRBJ2-3; CDR3 protein: CASSFRPMVTGTDTQYF; CDR3 DNA: TGTGCCAGCAGTTTCCGACCGATGGTAACGGGCACAGATACGCAGTATTTT
D gene: TRBD1; V gene: TRBV19; clone size: -; J gene: TRBJ1-5; CDR3 protein: CASSIRDRGPDQPQHF; CDR3 DNA: TGTGCCAGTAGTATCCGGGACAGGGGGCCAGATCAGCCCCAGCATTTT
D gene: -; V gene: TRBV2; clone size: -; J gene: TRBJ2-5; CDR3 protein: CASREGGEYQETQYF; CDR3 DNA: TGTGCCAGCAGGGAAGGGGGGGAGTACCAAGAGACCCAGTACTTC
D gene: TRBD1; V gene: TRBV2; clone size: -; J gene: TRBJ1-1; CDR3 protein: CASTSRDSRFEAFF; CDR3 DNA: TGTGCCAGCACCTCCCGGGACAGCCGTTTTGAAGCTTTCTTT
D gene: -; V gene: TRBV14; clone size: -; J gene: TRBJ1-2; CDR3 protein: CASSQGGGANYGYTF; CDR3 DNA: TGTGCCAGCAGCCAAGGAGGGGGTGCTAACTATGGCTACACCTTC
D gene: -; V gene: TRBV28; clone size: -; J gene: TRBJ2-7; CDR3 protein: CASSSNGPSSYEQYF; CDR3 DNA: TGTGCCAGCAGTTCCAACGGACCTAGTTCCTACGAGCAGTACTTC
D gene: -; V gene: TRBV19; clone size: -; J gene: TRBJ2-3; CDR3 protein: CATSQGRRGTDTQYF; CDR3 DNA: TGTGCCACGTCACAGGGGAGGAGGGGCACAGATACGCAGTATTTT
D gene: -; V gene: TRBV7-8; clone size: once; J gene: TRBJ2-3; CDR3 protein: CASSLERAGTWDTQYF; CDR3 DNA: TGTGCCAGCAGCTTAGAGAGGGCGGGAACTTGGGATACGCAGTATTTT
D gene: TRBD2; V gene: TRBV19; clone size: -; J gene: TRBJ2-1; CDR3 protein: CASSLAGGNNEQFF; CDR3 DNA: TGTGCCAGTAGTCTAGCGGGAGGTAACAATGAGCAGTTCTTC
D gene: -; V gene: TRBV30; clone size: -; J gene: TRBJ2-7; CDR3 protein: CAWGGLSYEQYF; CDR3 DNA: TGTGCCTGGGGAGGGCTTAGTTACGAGCAGTACTTC
D gene: -; V gene: TRBV6-5; clone size: -; J gene: TRBJ2-7; CDR3 protein: CASSYGPEANYEQYF; CDR3 DNA: TGTGCCAGCAGTTACGGACCGGAGGCCAACTACGAGCAGTACTTC
D gene: -; V gene: TRBV4-2; clone size: -; J gene: TRBJ1-5; CDR3 protein: CASSQELPSNQPQHF; CDR3 DNA: TGTGCCAGCAGCCAAGAACTGCCCAGCAATCAGCCCCAGCATTTT
D gene: TRBD1; V gene: TRBV10-3; clone size: -; J gene: TRBJ2-7; CDR3 protein: CAISERDRGGDEQYF; CDR3 DNA: TGTGCCATCAGTGAGAGGGACAGGGGTGGCGACGAGCAGTACTTC
D gene: -; V gene: TRBV7-9; clone size: -; J gene: TRBJ1-3; CDR3 protein: CASSLQESSGNTIYF; CDR3 DNA: TGTGCCAGCAGCCTTCAGGAGAGCTCTGGAAACACCATATATTTT
D gene: TRBD2; V gene: TRBV27; clone size: -; J gene: TRBJ2-5; CDR3 protein: CASSLAGGLRETQYF; CDR3 DNA: TGTGCCAGCAGTTTAGCGGGAGGCCTTAGGGAGACCCAGTACTTC